The 20 T cell receptor beta chains below all came from one sample that was sequenced in a study of blood T cell repertoires in COVID-19. Clones were sequenced by immunoSEQ multiplex PCR, and TCRdb holds only the in-frame ones, with some missing. The sample comprises 73,000 or so clones, roughly 83% of which are singletons, and 6% to 7% rests with the top ten. The sequencing input was peripheral blood. The source is an older woman with acute or convalescent COVID-19.

This chain connects TRBV2 to TRBJ1-2; no firm D call. CDR1 is SNHLY and CDR2 is FYNNEI in the germline V gene. This CDR3 comprises 12 residues. The germline V and J ends were trimmed by 8 bases and 4 bases, with 11 bases remaining between them. Written as DNA, the CDR3 is TGTGCCAGCGAGGAATCACGCTATGGCTACACCTTC. This codes for CASEESRYGYTF.

J is TRBJ1-2 and V is TRBV6-1; D is undetermined. The CDR3 has 13 residues. The V end was cut by 1 base, the J end by 3 bases, with 6 bases between. The germline gives CDR1 MNHNS, CDR2 SASEGT. CDR3: CASSEGPYYGYTF. CDR3 nucleotide sequence: TGTGCCAGCAGTGAAGGGCCCTACTATGGCTACACCTTC.

The rearrangement joins TRBV4-2 to TRBJ1-1, with 9 bases lining up with TRBD1. Germline CDR1 and CDR2: LGHNA and YNFKEQ. This CDR3 has 17 residues. Trimming at V came to 0 bases and at J to 1 base, leaving 6 bases not matched to a gene. CDR3 nucleotide sequence: TGTGCCAGCAGCCAAGATTTGGCGGGACAGGGGAACACTGAAGCTTTCTTT. It yields the protein CASSQDLAGQGNTEAFF.

This chain joins TRBV27 and TRBJ1-1; 11 bases are a match to TRBD1. V dropped 3 bases and J dropped 4; count of bases not matched to a gene: 13. Per the germline V gene, CDR1 is MNHEY and CDR2 is SMNVEV (reference sequence). This CDR3 comprises 18 residues. The CDR3 bases are TGTGCCAGCAGTTTCCAACCCCGGGACAGGGGGATCGGCACTGAAGCTTTCTTT. It yields the protein CASSFQPRDRGIGTEAFF.

The V gene is TRBV29-1, the J gene TRBJ2-7, with 7 bases identical to TRBD1. V lost 5 bases to trimming and J lost 3 bases; unmatched junction nucleotides: 4. Per the germline V gene, CDR1 is SQVTM and CDR2 is ANQGSEA. The CDR3 totals 12 residues. The CDR3 DNA is TGCAGCGTTTCCCGGACAGGCTACGAGCAGTACTTC. Its translation is CSVSRTGYEQYF.

The chain employs TRBV6-5 and TRBJ2-3; maybe TRBD1 (6 bases). The V end lost 4 bases, the J end lost 5 bases, and 7 bases lay between the germline ends. CDR3 length: 12 amino acids. CDR1 is MNHEY and CDR2 is SVGAGI in the germline V gene. The CDR3 reads CASSLQGDTQYF. Here the CDR3 DNA reads TGTGCCAGCAGTTTACAGGGAGATACGCAGTATTTT.

The gene calls are TRBV5-6 and TRBJ2-7; 7 bases fit TRBD1. The germline V gene has CDR1 SGHDT and CDR2 YYEEEE. The CDR3 covers 16 residues. V trimming: 4 bases; J trimming: 1 base; junction bases outside the gene matches: 11. CDR3: CASSGKVGGTSYEQYF. The CDR3 DNA sequence: TGTGCCAGCAGCGGGAAGGTAGGGGGCACGTCCTACGAGCAGTACTTC.

This clone was seen a few times. The chain carries TRBV2 and TRBJ2-1; no definite D call. CDR1 SNHLY and CDR2 FYNNEI come from the germline V gene. Trimming took 4 bases from V and 3 from J, leaving 13 bases between them. The CDR3 sequence is 15 residues long. CDR3 coding DNA: TGTGCCAGCAGTGCGGCAGGAAGAAGCTACAATGAGCAGTTCTTC. Translated: CASSAAGRSYNEQFF.

The rearrangement uses TRBV3-1 (or the pseudogene TRBV3-2) and TRBJ1-4, with D unclear. V lost 3 bases, J lost 1 base, and 9 bases lay in between. Germline values: CDR1 LGHDT, CDR2 YNNKEL (reference sequence). This CDR3 has 15 amino acids. CDR3 residues: CASSQGRVTNEKLFF. The CDR3 DNA is TGTGCCAGCAGCCAGGGGAGGGTAACTAATGAAAAACTGTTTTTT.

The chain has TRBV18 and TRBJ2-6, with D hard to call. V lost 4 bases, J lost 1 base, and 8 bases lay in between. From germline, CDR1 is KGHSH and CDR2 LQKENI. The CDR3 consists of 15 residues. The CDR3 DNA reads TGTGCCAGCTCACGCGGCTTTTCTGGGGCCAACGTCCTGACTTTC. Translating gives CASSRGFSGANVLTF.

The V and J genes are TRBV6-5 and TRBJ1-6, with TRBD1 identical over 8 bases. Germline V gene data show CDR1 as MNHEY and CDR2 as SVGAGI. The CDR3 has 14 residues. Germline trimming cut 7 bases from V and 8 bases from J; bases unmatched to any gene: 7. In nucleotides, the CDR3 is TGTGCCAGCACTAAAGGACAGGGTTATTCACCCCTCCACTTT. Protein: CASTKGQGYSPLHF.

This clone was observed a few times. The rearrangement joins TRBV6-5 to TRBJ2-2, with TRBD1 identical over 9 bases. V lost 9 bases and J lost 3; bases outside the gene matches: 5. This CDR3 has 14 amino acids. Germline loops: CDR1 MNHEY, CDR2 SVGAGI. CDR3 sequence reads: CASYRGPDTGELFF. CDR3 DNA: TGTGCCAGTTACAGGGGGCCGGACACCGGGGAGCTGTTTTTT.

The DNA of the CDR3 is TGTGCCAGCAGAAACGGGTCCCCTGGAAACACCATATATTTT. As protein: CASRNGSPGNTIYF. The chain uses TRBV6-5 and TRBJ1-3; D unresolved. This CDR3 comprises 14 residues. Deletions cut 6 bases from V and 2 bases from J, with 11 bases between. Germline V gives CDR1 MNHEY, CDR2 SVGAGI.

On this clone: Other DNA sequences in this sample translate to the same CDR3. The V gene is TRBV6-4, the J gene TRBJ1-1; D remains ambiguous. The CDR3 is 13 amino acids. Germline CDR1 and CDR2: MRHNA and SNTAGT. V lost 3 bases and J lost 4, with 9 bases in between. The CDR3 DNA reads TGTGCCAGCAGTGAGAGGGAGGGCACTGAAGCTTTCTTT. This codes for CASSEREGTEAFF.

The chain couples TRBV5-5 to TRBJ1-5; 7 nucleotides agree with TRBD1. Germline assignment: CDR1 SGHKS and CDR2 YYEKEE (reference sequence). V lost 5 bases to trimming and J lost 6 bases; unmatched junction nucleotides: 8. CDR3 size: 14 residues. The CDR3 reads CASRAGTVSQPQHF. The CDR3 DNA is TGTGCCAGCAGGGCCGGGACAGTGAGTCAGCCCCAGCATTTT.

V gene TRBV27 combines with J gene TRBJ1-2, with 9 bases fitting TRBD1. CDR3 length: 14 residues. Germline-derived CDR1 and CDR2 are MNHEY and SMNVEV (reference sequence). V lost 5 bases, J lost 5 bases, and 6 bases stayed unmatched. The DNA of the CDR3 is TGTGCCAGCAGTAGCGCCGGGACAGGGTATGGCTACACCTTC. It encodes CASSSAGTGYGYTF.

The chain has TRBV4-1 and TRBJ1-5; D is unresolved. Trimming pared 4 bases from V and 6 bases from J, leaving 13 bases between. The CDR3 totals 14 residues. The germline V gene has CDR1 MGHRA and CDR2 YSYEKL. This CDR3 is CASSPIMAGQPQHF. As DNA, the CDR3 is TGCGCCAGCAGCCCTATCATGGCGGGTCAGCCCCAGCATTTT.

The chain has TRBV9 and TRBJ2-2, with TRBD1 matching over 7 bases. Trimming at V came to 0 bases and at J to 7 bases, leaving 9 bases not matched to a gene. The V gene's germline CDR1 is SGDLS and CDR2 YYNGEE. The CDR3 extends over 16 amino acids. CDR3 sequence reads: CASSVDATGFNGELFF. The CDR3 DNA reads TGTGCCAGCAGCGTAGACGCGACAGGGTTTAACGGGGAGCTGTTTTTT. The full variable domain, rest sourced from reference TRBV9 and TRBJ2-2, is DSGVTQTPKHLITATGQRVTLRCSPRSGDLSVYWYQQSLDQGLQFLIQYYNGEERAKGNILERFSAQQFPDLHSELNLSSLELGDSALYFCASSVDATGFNGELFFGEGSRLTVL.

This chain links TRBV6-5 with TRBJ1-2; D may be TRBD1 (6 bases). The germline V gene encodes CDR1 MNHEY and CDR2 SVGAGI. Trimming shortened V by 7 bases and J by 5 bases, and 20 bases separated the two germline ends. This CDR3 is built from 15 residues. In DNA form, the CDR3 reads TGTGCCAGCATCCCCCGGGGGGGGCCCCCTTATGGCTACACCTTC. This codes for CASIPRGGPPYGYTF.

J is TRBJ1-6 and V is TRBV21-1. TRBV21-1 is marked as a pseudogene. This CDR3 spans 12 amino acids. The CDR3 DNA reads as TGTGCCAGGAGGGAATTGGGTTCACCCCTCCACTTT. Amino acids: CARRELGSPLHF.